This T cell receptor beta chain came from a study of T cell repertoires in cytomegalovirus infection. Looking at the study overall: A matching HLA type, together with CMV infection, was signaled by public TCR beta signatures.

Germline V lookup: CDR1 SGHDN, CDR2 FVKESK. The CDR3 sequence is 15 residues long. After removal of 4 bases from V and 5 bases from J, the junction contained 8 bases not matched to a gene. Notes on this clonotype: Its antigen is as yet unknown.

TCRdb processed the reads anew with MiXCR; each CDR3 protein has one entry. Among over 25,000 distinct CDR3 sequences listed, under 20% were seen once. This sequence originates from a human donor in good health (CMV status not recorded). Some clones in this sample may be carry-over from other donors' samples. The rearrangement joins TRBV14 to TRBJ1-2, with 9 bases fitting TRBD1. Specimen: CD8+ T cells from cultured PBMCs, collected from culture after CMV antigen stimulation. The CDR3 protein is CASSLGTGRTYGYTF. The CDR3 bases are TGTGCCAGCAGCCTCGGGACAGGGAGGACTTATGGCTACACCTTC.